A single TCR beta chain is shown here with its context. This sample was included in a study of blood T cell repertoires in COVID-19. The repertoire was sequenced with immunoSEQ multiplex PCR; TCRdb's copy has only in-frame clones and lacks some. This sample has roughly 100,000 clones, with under 80% found just once. Sequencing input: peripheral blood. This clonotype was obtained from a woman in her seventies with acute or convalescent COVID-19.

CDR3 region: CASSYSSTRETQYF. CDR3 nucleotides: TGTGCCAGCAGTTACTCAAGTACGAGGGAGACCCAGTACTTC. The V and J genes are TRBV6-5 and TRBJ2-5; D gene uncertain. The ends were cut back, 0 bases at V and 5 bases at J, with 10 bases in the middle. Germline CDR1 and CDR2: MNHEY and SVGAGI. The CDR3 consists of 14 residues.